This TCR beta chain was sequenced during a study of naive and memory T cell subsets. Study-wide results and caveats: A few larger clonotypes appeared in naive repertoires, especially CD8, possibly memory cells re-expressing CD45RA. In naive cells, over 90% of TCR sequences were seen only once.

Both TRBC1 and TRBC2 were covered by a beta constant-region primer of two equimolar oligonucleotides. Nested alpha and beta constant-region primers with the SP2 primer drove four PCR rounds on ligated cDNA. A 12-nucleotide UMI and the SP2 primer were added to the cDNA 3' end by oligonucleotide ligation. TCRdb ran MiXCR on the UMI-ligation and nested PCR reads and lists one entry per CDR3 protein. Here the sample spans roughly 150,000 distinct CDR3 sequences, 22% being singletons. The CDR3 spans 14 residues. After removal of 8 bases from V and 8 bases from J, the junction contained 8 bases not matched to a gene. Per the germline V gene, CDR1 is MNHEY and CDR2 is SVGAGI. Worth noting for this clonotype: What it binds is not known.

CMV status came from CD4+ T cell IFNgamma after overnight CMV lysate stimulation of fresh PBMCs. Cells stained for CD3, CD4, CD8, CD45RA, CD27 and viability were sorted into four CD45RA/CD27 subsets. The sequence was obtained from a human donor in good health. The sample comprised naive CD4+ T cells from blood. This chain joins TRBV6-5 and TRBJ1-4; 10 nucleotides agree with TRBD1. DNA of the CDR3: TGTGCCAGCCGAGAGGGACAGGGGCGCGAAAAACTGTTTTTT. Protein sequence: CASREGQGREKLFF.